Detailed here is one T cell receptor beta chain. There are a few counts of this clonotype. Its target antigen remains unknown. No base quality values were provided; no much bigger clone lies one nucleotide off. The library was built by means of 5' RACE. Sequencing was performed on an Illumina HiSeq 2500. The second PCR ran for roughly 7 to 12 cycles and used a J-beta primer mix along with a sample-barcoded 5' primer. A unique molecular identifier was introduced onto each TCR beta cDNA molecule by a template-switch 5' adaptor carrying 12 random nucleotides. Each sample yielded at least 2.5 million CDR3-containing paired-end reads. All of the RNA was converted into first-strand cDNA using the Mint cDNA synthesis kit, with a TRBC-specific oligonucleotide serving as the primer. Following uracil-DNA glycosylase treatment, a first 18-cycle PCR with universal primers M1SS and BC2_uni_R was performed on all cDNA. The authors processed their data as follows. For normalization, 1 million high-quality reads, each with a distinct molecular identifier, were randomly selected from each sample. Instead of being binned into consensus sequences, reads with shared molecular identifiers were discarded. MiTCR, run with a Q25 quality threshold and the strictest error-elimination algorithm, handled CDR3 identification, clonotype clustering and error correction. A nonparametric unseen species model with Euler transformation was used to estimate lower-bound total TCR beta diversity. TCRdb reprocessing: public reads trimmed at Q25 with fastp, clones called with MiXCR, in-frame beta chains kept. All rows with the same CDR3 protein become a single entry with the most common DNA and genes. TCRdb's processing, not the authors', yielded these V and J calls. This sample is represented by 1.2 million to 1.5 million distinct CDR3 sequences; around 55% of them were singletons. Approximately 7% of the sample is taken by the ten largest.

Between the V and J ends, shortened by 4 bases and 3 bases respectively, the junction contains 11 bases. According to the germline V gene (reference sequence), CDR1 reads MNHEY and CDR2 reads SMNVEV. The CDR3 measures 14 amino acids from cysteine to phenylalanine. The entry retains the CDR3 DNA only, 42 bases that are in frame from base 1. This sample was included in a study of blood T cells in healthy people across ages (dated by TCRdb to the mid-2010s). About the study as a whole: Template switching captured roughly one uniquely barcoded TCR beta cDNA molecule per two T cells in model experiments. To track age-related changes in TCR beta repertoire diversity, the study relied on deep sequencing normalized with unique cDNA molecular identifiers. Donors were grouped into four age groups: young (average roughly 16 years), middle-aged (under 40), aged (62) and long-lived (about 89). To avoid experimental bias, donors of different ages were spread randomly across the sequencing lanes. The study analyzed two additional independent replicas of 1 million unique cDNA reads from the same blood draw for two donors, one aged 18 to 29 and one aged 80 or older.

Points the paper makes about the study in general: Because the CMV infection status of the donors was unknown, age-related changes in expanded clonotypes may potentially have been confounded. As age increased, observed TCR beta diversity per million T cells dropped in a roughly linear way, and a significant reduction was already evident by age about 36. Compared with the aged group, the long-lived group had more naive CD4+ T cells, fewer expanded clones and increased TCR diversity, suggesting age selection. There was a strong correlation between observed TCR beta diversity and the percentage of naive T cells measured by flow cytometry. Bulk unsorted PBMC profiling prevented conclusive comparison of naive and antigen-experienced compartments. Total diversity estimates from one million sequenced T cells were considered lower bounds and underestimates.

The donors were roughly 40 Caucasian individuals from Russia, aged roughly 6 to 100 years, who were systemically healthy. About 9.1 milliliters of peripheral blood were collected from each donor into EDTA-treated Vacutainer tubes. Ficoll-Paque density-gradient centrifugation was used to isolate PBMCs, with at least 6.5 million per sample. Trizol reagent was used to extract total RNA from the PBMCs, yielding at least 6 micrograms per sample. The percentages of naive CD45RAhigh/CD27high T cells were determined by flow cytometry on a PBMC aliquot from every donor. Recombination joined TRBV27 with TRBJ2-3, with the D gene uncertain. The receptor's source is a man aged 18-30 years in good health. Sequenced sample: blood. The DNA is as follows: TGTGCCAGCAGTTCTACGATTGGGACAGATACGCAGTATTTT. Its translation reads: CASSSTIGTDTQYF.